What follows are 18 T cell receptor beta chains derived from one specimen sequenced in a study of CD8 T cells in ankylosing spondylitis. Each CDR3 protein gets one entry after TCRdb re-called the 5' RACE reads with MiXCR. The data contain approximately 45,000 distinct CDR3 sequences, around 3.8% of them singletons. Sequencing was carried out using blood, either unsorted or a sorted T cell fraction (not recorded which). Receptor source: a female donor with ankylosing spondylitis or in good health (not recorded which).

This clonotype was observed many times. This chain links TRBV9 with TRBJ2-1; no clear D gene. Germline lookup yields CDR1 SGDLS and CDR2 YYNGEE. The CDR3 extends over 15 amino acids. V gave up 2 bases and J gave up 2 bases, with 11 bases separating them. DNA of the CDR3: TGTGCCAGCAGCGTGGTAGAAGGCCCCTACAATGAGCAGTTCTTC. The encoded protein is CASSVVEGPYNEQFF. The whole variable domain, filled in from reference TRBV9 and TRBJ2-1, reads DSGVTQTPKHLITATGQRVTLRCSPRSGDLSVYWYQQSLDQGLQFLIQYYNGEERAKGNILERFSAQQFPDLHSELNLSSLELGDSALYFCASSVVEGPYNEQFFGPGTRLTVL.

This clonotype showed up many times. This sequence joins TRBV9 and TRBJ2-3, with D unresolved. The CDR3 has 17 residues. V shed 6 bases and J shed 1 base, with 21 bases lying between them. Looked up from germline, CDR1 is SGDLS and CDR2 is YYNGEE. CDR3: CASNKRESSLGTDTQYF. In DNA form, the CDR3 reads TGTGCCAGCAACAAACGTGAGAGTAGTCTCGGCACAGATACGCAGTATTTT.

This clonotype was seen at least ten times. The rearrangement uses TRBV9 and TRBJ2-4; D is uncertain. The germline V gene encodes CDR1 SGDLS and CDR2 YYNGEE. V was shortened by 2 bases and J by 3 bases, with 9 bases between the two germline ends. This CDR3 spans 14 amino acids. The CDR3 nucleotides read TGTGCCAGCAGCGTTGGGCCAGACAAAAACATTCAGTACTTC. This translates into CASSVGPDKNIQYF.

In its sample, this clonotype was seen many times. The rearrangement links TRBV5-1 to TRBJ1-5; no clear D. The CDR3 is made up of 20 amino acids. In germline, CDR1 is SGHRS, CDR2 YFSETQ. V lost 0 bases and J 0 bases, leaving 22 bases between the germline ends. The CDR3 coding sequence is TGCGCCAGCAGCTTGGGGGTCCGGGGAGGTAATCGATATAGCAATCAGCCCCAGCATTTT. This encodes CASSLGVRGGNRYSNQPQHF.

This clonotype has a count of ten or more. For the CDR3, the DNA is TGTGCCAGCAGACTACAGGACTCTGGGGCCAACGTCCTGACTTTC. Residues: CASRLQDSGANVLTF. The chain joins TRBV9 to TRBJ2-6; a weak D match, TRBD1 (5 bases). Germline CDR1 is SGDLS and CDR2 is YYNGEE. The CDR3 length is 15 residues. V lost 5 bases and J 0 bases, leaving 9 bases between the germline ends.

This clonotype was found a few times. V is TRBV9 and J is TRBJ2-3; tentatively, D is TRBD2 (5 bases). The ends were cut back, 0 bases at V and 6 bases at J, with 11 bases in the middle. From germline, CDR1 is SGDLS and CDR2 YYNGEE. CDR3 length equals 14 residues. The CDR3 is CASSVVVSGDTQYF. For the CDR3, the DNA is TGTGCCAGCAGCGTAGTTGTATCGGGGGATACGCAGTATTTT.

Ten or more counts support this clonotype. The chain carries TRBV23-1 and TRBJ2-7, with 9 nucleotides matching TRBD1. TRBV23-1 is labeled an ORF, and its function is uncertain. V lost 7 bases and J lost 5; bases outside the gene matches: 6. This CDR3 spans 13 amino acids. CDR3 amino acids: CASNPGQGHEQYF. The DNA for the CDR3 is TGCGCCAGCAATCCGGGACAGGGCCACGAGCAGTACTTC.

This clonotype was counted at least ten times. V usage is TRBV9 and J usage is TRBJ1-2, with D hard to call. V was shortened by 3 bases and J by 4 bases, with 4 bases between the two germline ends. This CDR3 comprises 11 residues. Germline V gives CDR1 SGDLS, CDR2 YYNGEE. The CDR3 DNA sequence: TGTGCCAGCAGCGGCCCCTATGGCTACACCTTC. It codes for CASSGPYGYTF.

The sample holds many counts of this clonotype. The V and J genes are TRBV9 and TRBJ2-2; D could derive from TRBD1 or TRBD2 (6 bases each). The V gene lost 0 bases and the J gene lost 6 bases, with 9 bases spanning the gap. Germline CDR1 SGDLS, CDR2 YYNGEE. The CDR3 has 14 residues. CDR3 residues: CASSVAGGSGELFF. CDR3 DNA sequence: TGTGCCAGCAGCGTAGCCGGGGGCTCCGGGGAGCTGTTTTTT.

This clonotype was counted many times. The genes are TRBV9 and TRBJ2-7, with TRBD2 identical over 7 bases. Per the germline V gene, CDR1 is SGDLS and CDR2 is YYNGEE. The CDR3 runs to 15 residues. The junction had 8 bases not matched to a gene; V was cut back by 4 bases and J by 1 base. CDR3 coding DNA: TGTGCCAGCAGCCGTTCGGCGGGGGTTTCCTACGAGCAGTACTTC. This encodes CASSRSAGVSYEQYF.

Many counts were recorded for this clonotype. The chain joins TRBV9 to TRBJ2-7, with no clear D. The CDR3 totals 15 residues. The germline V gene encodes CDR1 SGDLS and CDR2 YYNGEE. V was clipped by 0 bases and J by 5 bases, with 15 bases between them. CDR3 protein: CASSVGVSGIHEQYF. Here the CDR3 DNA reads TGTGCCAGCAGCGTAGGGGTCAGTGGGATCCACGAGCAGTACTTC.

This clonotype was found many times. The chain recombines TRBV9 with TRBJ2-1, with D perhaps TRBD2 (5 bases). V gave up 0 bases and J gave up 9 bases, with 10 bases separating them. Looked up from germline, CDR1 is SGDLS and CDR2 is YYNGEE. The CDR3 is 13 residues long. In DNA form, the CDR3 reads TGTGCCAGCAGCGTAGGAGTCGCGGGTGAGCAGTTCTTC. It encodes CASSVGVAGEQFF.

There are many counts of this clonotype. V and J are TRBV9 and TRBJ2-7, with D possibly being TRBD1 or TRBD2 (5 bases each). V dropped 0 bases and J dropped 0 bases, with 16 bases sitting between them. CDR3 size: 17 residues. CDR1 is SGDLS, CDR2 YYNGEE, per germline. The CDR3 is CASSVGAGWDRSYEQYF. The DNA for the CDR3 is TGTGCCAGCAGCGTAGGTGCTGGTTGGGACCGCTCCTACGAGCAGTACTTC.

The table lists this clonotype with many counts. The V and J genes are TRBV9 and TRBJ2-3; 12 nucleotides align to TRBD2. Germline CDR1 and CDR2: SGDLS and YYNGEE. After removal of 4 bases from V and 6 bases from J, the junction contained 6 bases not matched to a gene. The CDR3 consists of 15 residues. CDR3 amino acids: CASSSLAGGQDTQYF. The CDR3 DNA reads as TGTGCCAGCAGCTCGCTAGCGGGGGGGCAGGATACGCAGTATTTT.

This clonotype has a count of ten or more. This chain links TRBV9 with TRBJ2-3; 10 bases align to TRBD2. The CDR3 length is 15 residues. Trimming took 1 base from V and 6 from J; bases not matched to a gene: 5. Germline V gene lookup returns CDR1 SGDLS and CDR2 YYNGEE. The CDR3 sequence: CASSVTAGGPDTQYF. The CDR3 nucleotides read TGTGCCAGCAGCGTAACAGCGGGGGGGCCTGATACGCAGTATTTT.

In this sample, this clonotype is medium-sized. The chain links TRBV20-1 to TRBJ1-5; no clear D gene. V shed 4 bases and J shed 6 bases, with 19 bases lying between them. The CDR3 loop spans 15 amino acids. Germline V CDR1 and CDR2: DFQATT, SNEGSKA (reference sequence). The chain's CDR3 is CSATEDASWGQPQHF. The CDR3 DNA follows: TGCAGTGCTACCGAGGACGCTTCATGGGGTCAGCCCCAGCATTTT.

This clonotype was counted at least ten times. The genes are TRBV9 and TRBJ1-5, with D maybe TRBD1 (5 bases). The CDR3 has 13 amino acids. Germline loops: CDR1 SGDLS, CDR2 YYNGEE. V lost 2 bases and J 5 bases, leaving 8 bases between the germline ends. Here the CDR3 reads CASSVGTYQPQHF. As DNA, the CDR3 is TGTGCCAGCAGCGTGGGGACCTATCAGCCCCAGCATTTT.

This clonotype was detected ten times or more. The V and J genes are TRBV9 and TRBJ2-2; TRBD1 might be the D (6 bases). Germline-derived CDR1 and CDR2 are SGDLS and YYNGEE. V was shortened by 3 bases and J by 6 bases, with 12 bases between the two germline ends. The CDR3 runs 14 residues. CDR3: CASSALQGSGELFF. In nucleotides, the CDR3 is TGTGCCAGCAGCGCACTACAGGGCTCCGGGGAGCTGTTTTTT.